This TCR beta chain stems from a study of EBV T-cell therapy then PD-1 blockade in nasopharyngeal carcinoma. Some clones are missing from TCRdb's copy, which holds only in-frame ones; the method was immunoSEQ multiplex PCR. The sample lists under 20,000 clones, roughly 83% occurring once. Points on this clone: What it binds is not known.

Losses at the gene ends were 1 base for V and 4 bases for J; bases not matched to a gene: 11. The CDR3 totals 17 residues. Germline V gene sequence: CDR1 LGHNA, CDR2 YNFKEQ. Treatment meaning: AdE1-LMPpoly-expanded autologous EBV-specific T-cell therapy followed by anti-PD-1 nivolumab. Here the sequenced sample was CD8+ T cells from blood, taken around day 30 from a patient whose treatment included autologous EBV-specific T cells and nivolumab. The clonotype comes from a man between 35 and 55 years old with nasopharyngeal carcinoma. This rearrangement joins TRBV4-2 to TRBJ2-7, with 9 bases that match TRBD1. CDR3 DNA sequence: TGTGCCAGCAGCCAAGGACGAGACAGGGGGGCCGATTACGAGCAGTACTTC. Its translation: CASSQGRDRGADYEQYF.